The 8 T cell receptor beta chains below come from one sample, sequenced in a study of shared clonotypes between healthy human individuals. Produced via immunoSEQ multiplex PCR; TCRdb's table is partial and in-frame only. The data show about 2.4 million clones, 93% seen once. Sequencing was carried out using naive CD4+ T cells from PBMCs. Specified subset: CD45RA+ positively selected. These receptors originate from a man between 18 and 35 years old in good health. Some clones in this sample may be carry-over from other donors' samples.

The genes are TRBV5-4 and TRBJ2-3; D unclear. The germline V gene has CDR1 SGHNT and CDR2 YYREEE (reference sequence). The CDR3 is 14 residues long. V was clipped by 4 bases and J by 0 bases, with 9 bases between them. CDR3 protein: CASSKRSSTDTQYF. CDR3 nucleotide sequence: TGTGCCAGCAGCAAAAGGTCTAGCACAGATACGCAGTATTTT.

This chain connects TRBV28 to TRBJ1-1, with D perhaps TRBD1 (5 bases). The germline V gene encodes CDR1 MDHEN and CDR2 SYDVKM. The CDR3 runs 13 residues. V gave up 2 bases and J gave up 5 bases, with 9 bases separating them. CDR3 residues: CASSLAGVTEAFF. The DNA for the CDR3 is TGTGCCAGCAGTTTAGCGGGGGTAACTGAAGCTTTCTTT.

The J gene is TRBJ2-5, the V gene TRBV9, with D perhaps TRBD1 (5 bases). This CDR3 spans 15 amino acids. Trimming shortened V by 4 bases and J by 1 base, and 14 bases separated the two germline ends. Germline V gene sequence: CDR1 SGDLS, CDR2 YYNGEE. The chain's CDR3 is CASSNGARAQETQYF. The CDR3 region has the DNA TGTGCCAGCAGCAACGGAGCCAGGGCCCAAGAGACCCAGTACTTC. The variable domain in full, completed from reference TRBV9 and TRBJ2-5, reads DSGVTQTPKHLITATGQRVTLRCSPRSGDLSVYWYQQSLDQGLQFLIQYYNGEERAKGNILERFSAQQFPDLHSELNLSSLELGDSALYFCASSNGARAQETQYFGPGTRLLVL.

The J gene is TRBJ1-2, the V gene TRBV7-8, with a tentative D call TRBD1 (6 bases). The V gene's germline CDR1 is SGHVS and CDR2 FQNEAQ. V gave up 1 base and J gave up 2 bases, with 8 bases separating them. The CDR3 covers 14 residues. This CDR3 reads CASSLVGQNYGYTF. The CDR3 DNA is TGTGCCAGCAGCTTAGTCGGACAGAACTATGGCTACACCTTC.

This sequence joins TRBV15 and TRBJ2-4; TRBD2 is a possible D gene (6 bases). Trimming cost V 4 bases and J 0 bases, with 19 bases left between them. CDR1 and CDR2 (germline): LNHNV, YYDKDF (reference sequence). This CDR3 region has 18 residues. CDR3 region: CATSTNPKEGLAKNIQYF. CDR3 nucleotide sequence: TGTGCCACCAGCACCAACCCTAAGGAGGGATTAGCCAAAAACATTCAGTACTTC.

CDR3 residues: CASAAGRGYEQYF. DNA for the CDR3: TGTGCCAGCGCTGCTGGCAGGGGCTACGAGCAGTACTTC. The V call is TRBV6-5, the J call TRBJ2-7; tentative D call: TRBD1 (6 bases). The CDR3 extends over 13 amino acids. The V gene's germline CDR1 is MNHEY and CDR2 SVGAGI. V dropped 8 bases and J dropped 3 bases, with 14 bases sitting between them.

This chain links TRBV7-9 with TRBJ2-3; D not resolved. The V and J ends lost 2 bases and 4 bases respectively, with 7 bases between them. The CDR3 loop spans 13 amino acids. Germline V gene data show CDR1 as SEHNR and CDR2 as FQNEAQ (reference sequence). The CDR3 loop is CASSLTGPDTQYF. The CDR3 DNA is TGTGCCAGCAGCTTAACTGGACCAGATACGCAGTATTTT.

The chain joins TRBV11-2 to TRBJ2-1, with D perhaps TRBD2 (6 bases). V lost 7 bases, J lost 0 bases, and 16 bases lay in between. The CDR3 covers 16 residues. Germline lookup yields CDR1 SGHAT and CDR2 FQNNGV. The CDR3 reads CASTTEGWGSYNEQFF. DNA for the CDR3: TGTGCCAGCACCACGGAGGGGTGGGGCTCCTACAATGAGCAGTTCTTC.